This T cell receptor (beta chain) came from a study of blood T cell repertoires in COVID-19. This CDR3 has 15 amino acids. Trimming took off 0 bases at V and 1 base at J, with 11 bases between the two ends. Germline-derived CDR1 and CDR2 are SGHRS and YFSETQ. Authors' data handling: From reference gene primer amplification, estimates of nucleated cell counts were derived. Generated by immunoSEQ multiplex PCR, the TCRdb table keeps only in-frame clones and is missing some. Clone size and the V and J calls come from that table; the DNA yielded D and trimming. The data contain 150,000 to 200,000 clones, approximately 85% of them singletons. On this clone itself: The sample has other DNA sequences that encode this CDR3 too.

The sample comprised peripheral blood. This TCR derives from a woman older than 75 with acute or convalescent COVID-19. The J gene is TRBJ2-7, the V gene TRBV5-1, with TRBD1 as a possible D gene (5 bases). The CDR3 DNA is TGCGCCAGCAGCTTGGGGCAGGGCCTTTCCTACGAGCAGTACTTC. Residues: CASSLGQGLSYEQYF.